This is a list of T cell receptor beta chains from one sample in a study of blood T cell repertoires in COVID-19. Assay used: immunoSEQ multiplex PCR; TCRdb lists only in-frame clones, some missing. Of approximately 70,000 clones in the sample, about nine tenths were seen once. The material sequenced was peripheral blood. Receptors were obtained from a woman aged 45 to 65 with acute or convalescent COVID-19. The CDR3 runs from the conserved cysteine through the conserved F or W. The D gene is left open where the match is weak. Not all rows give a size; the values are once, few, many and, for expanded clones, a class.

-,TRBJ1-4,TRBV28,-,TGTGCCAGCAGCGCCCGGAGGGCCGCAACTAATGAAAAACTGTTTTTT,CASSARRAATNEKLFF
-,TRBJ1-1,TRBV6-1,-,TGTGCCAGCAGTGAATTGTACGGGAACACTGAAGCTTTCTTT,CASSELYGNTEAFF
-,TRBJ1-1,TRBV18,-,TGTGCCAGCTCACCTAACACAGGGAACACTGAAGCTTTCTTT,CASSPNTGNTEAFF
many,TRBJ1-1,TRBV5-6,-,TGTGCCAGCAGCTCCTCGGGGTTCGCGAGTGAAGCTTTCTTT,CASSSSGFASEAFF
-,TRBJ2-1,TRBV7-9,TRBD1,TGTGCCAGCAGCTTGACAGGGAATGAGCAGTTCTTC,CASSLTGNEQFF
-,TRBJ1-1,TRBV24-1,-,TGTGCCACCAGTGATGCGACAGGCCCTGAAGCTTTCTTT,CATSDATGPEAFF
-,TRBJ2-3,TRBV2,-,TGTGCCAGCAGCAGGGGCGGCACAGATACGCAGTATTTT,CASSRGGTDTQYF
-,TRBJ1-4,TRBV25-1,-,TGTGCCAGCAGTGAATCCCGGGGTAGGGAAAAACTGTTTTTT,CASSESRGREKLFF
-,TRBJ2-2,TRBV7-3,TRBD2,TGTGCCAGCAGGGCGGCTAGCGGGGGACAATACACCGGGGAGCTGTTTTTT,CASRAASGGQYTGELFF
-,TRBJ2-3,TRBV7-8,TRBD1,TGTGCCAGCAGCCTCCCCGGGACAGGGGATAGGGATACGCAGTATTTT,CASSLPGTGDRDTQYF
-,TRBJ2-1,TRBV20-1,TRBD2,TGCAGTGCTAGTAGGACTAGCGGAGGAAATGAGCAGTTCTTC,CSASRTSGGNEQFF
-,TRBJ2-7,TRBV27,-,TGTGCCAGCAGTTTAGAGCGGAACCCGGCCTACGAGCAGTACTTC,CASSLERNPAYEQYF
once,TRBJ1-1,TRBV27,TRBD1,TGTGCCAGCAGTTCAGACAGGGGTACTGAAGCTTTCTTT,CASSSDRGTEAFF
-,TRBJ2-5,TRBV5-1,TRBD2,TGCGCCAGCAGCATGACTAGCGGGAGTAGGGAGACCCAGTACTTC,CASSMTSGSRETQYF
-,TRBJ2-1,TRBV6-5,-,TGTGCCAGCAGTTGGATCAGGGAATTCAGTGAGCAGTTCTTC,CASSWIREFSEQFF
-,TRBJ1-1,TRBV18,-,TGTGCCAGCTCACCGGGGCACGCGAACACTGAAGCTTTCTTT,CASSPGHANTEAFF
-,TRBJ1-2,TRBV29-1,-,TGCAGCGTTGATTCGGCAGGGGAAAACTATGGCTACACCTTC,CSVDSAGENYGYTF
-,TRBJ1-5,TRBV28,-,TGTGCCAGCAGTTTGTGGGGGGTATCCAATCAGCCCCAGCATTTT,CASSLWGVSNQPQHF
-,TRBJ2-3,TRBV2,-,TGTGCCAGCAGTGACGCGGATAGCACAGATACGCAGTATTTT,CASSDADSTDTQYF
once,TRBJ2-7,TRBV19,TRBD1,TGTGCCAGTAGTACAGGGGGCGCGGGTTACGAGCAGTACTTC,CASSTGGAGYEQYF
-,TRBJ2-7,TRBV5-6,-,TGTGCCAGCAGCTTGGCAGGGGCCACCGAGCAGTACTTC,CASSLAGATEQYF
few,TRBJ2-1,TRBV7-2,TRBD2,TGTGCCAGCAGCCTCACGTGGGCTAGCGGGAGAAAGGACGAGCAGTTCTTC,CASSLTWASGRKDEQFF
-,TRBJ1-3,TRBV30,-,TGTGCCTGGAGTGTCGGGGGATTCGGAAACACCATATATTTT,CAWSVGGFGNTIYF
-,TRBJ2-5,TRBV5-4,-,TGTGCCAGCAGCTTTGGCACCTTCCAAGAGACCCAGTACTTC,CASSFGTFQETQYF
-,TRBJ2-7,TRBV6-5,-,TGTGCCTGCCCGTGGACTTTCTCCGAGCAGTACTTC,CACPWTFSEQYF
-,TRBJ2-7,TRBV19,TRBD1,TGTGCCAGTAGTATAGACGCGACAGGGTTCTACGAGCAGTACTTC,CASSIDATGFYEQYF
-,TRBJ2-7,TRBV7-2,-,TGTGCCAGCAGCTTAGAGGGATTACAGGGATATCAGGCGGGCGAGCAGTACTTC,CASSLEGLQGYQAGEQYF
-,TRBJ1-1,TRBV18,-,TGTGCCAGCTCACCACCACAGGGCGGCTCTAACACTGAAGCTTTCTTT,CASSPPQGGSNTEAFF
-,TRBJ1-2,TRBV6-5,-,TGTGCCAGCAGTTACGGGCACAGGGTTCCAGATGGCTACACCTTC,CASSYGHRVPDGYTF
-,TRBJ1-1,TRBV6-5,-,TGTGCCAGCAGTTACCCGGGGGGCTCGAACACTGAAGCTTTCTTT,CASSYPGGSNTEAFF
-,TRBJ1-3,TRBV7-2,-,TGTGCCAGCAGCACGACAGGTCCGCGGGGGACCATATATTTT,CASSTTGPRGTIYF
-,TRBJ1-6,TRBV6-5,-,TGTGCCAGCAGATCGGAGGGCTATAATTCACCCCTCCACTTT,CASRSEGYNSPLHF
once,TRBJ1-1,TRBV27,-,TGTGCCAGCATCCCAACGCGGCACTTGAACACTGAAGCTTTCTTT,CASIPTRHLNTEAFF
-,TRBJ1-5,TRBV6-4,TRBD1,TGTGCCTGCGACAGGGGTTCAACAGGACAGCCCCAGCATTTT,CACDRGSTGQPQHF
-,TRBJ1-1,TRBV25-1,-,TGTGCCAGCAGCTTTGGACAGACTGAAGCTTTCTTT,CASSFGQTEAFF
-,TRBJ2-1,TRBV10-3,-,TGTGCCATCAGTGAGTCTACTGGCAGGTCGTACAATGAGCAGTTCTTC,CAISESTGRSYNEQFF
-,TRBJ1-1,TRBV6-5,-,TGTGCCACAACTCGGACAGACCTTTCGAGCACTGAAGCTTTCTTT,CATTRTDLSSTEAFF
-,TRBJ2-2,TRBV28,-,TGTGCCAGCCAAGGGGGGGACACCGGGGAGCTGTTTTTT,CASQGGDTGELFF
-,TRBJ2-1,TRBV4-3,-,TGCGCCAGCAGCCAAGCTTTCGGACAGCGTCTCGCCTATGAGCAGTTCTTC,CASSQAFGQRLAYEQFF
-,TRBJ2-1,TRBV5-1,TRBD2,TGCGCCAGCAGTTCGGGACTAGCGGGAGAGGGACGCTCCTACAATGAGCAGTTCTTC,CASSSGLAGEGRSYNEQFF
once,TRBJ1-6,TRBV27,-,TGTGCCAGCAGTTATCGAGGAGTTTCACCCCTCCACTTT,CASSYRGVSPLHF